A selection of T cell receptor beta chains follows, all from one sample in a study of graft-versus-host responses after intestinal transplantation. These receptors are not linked to any known antigen. The protocol was immunoSEQ multiplex PCR, while the TCRdb copy is restricted to in-frame clones and leaves out a portion. Of tens of thousands of clones in the sample, 90% are singletons; the top ten hold roughly 1.3%. The sample in question was unstimulated CD8+ T cells sorted from spleen or lymph node cells, obtained before intestinal transplant. These receptor sequences come from a human donor who received an intestinal transplant. CDR3s include the opening cysteine and the closing phenylalanine or tryptophan. A D gene is named only where the DNA matches it firmly. Some rows have no size entry. The others give once, few or many, or a class for an expanded clone.

d_call,clone_size,v_call,j_call,cdr3_nt,cdr3_aa
TRBD2,-,TRBV2,TRBJ2-5,TGTGCCAGCAGGGGACTAGTCTCCCCCTTCCAAGAGACCCAGTACTTC,CASRGLVSPFQETQYF
TRBD1,-,TRBV7-9,TRBJ2-1,TGTGCCAGCAGCTTACGGACAGGGGCGGGAAATGAGCAGTTCTTC,CASSLRTGAGNEQFF
-,few,TRBV7-6,TRBJ2-7,TGTGCCAGCAGCTTAGGGTGGGGGGACGAGCAGTACTTC,CASSLGWGDEQYF
TRBD1,once,TRBV9,TRBJ2-7,TGTGCCAGCAGCCCAGGGGGCGAAGACTCCTACGAGCAGTACTTC,CASSPGGEDSYEQYF
-,-,TRBV23-1,TRBJ1-4,TGCGCCAGCCCCTGGGCGCAGATAGGGGGTGAAAAACTGTTTTTT,CASPWAQIGGEKLFF
TRBD1,-,TRBV5-1,TRBJ2-7,TGCGCCAGCAGCCACCGGGACAGGGGCTACGAGCAGTACTTC,CASSHRDRGYEQYF
-,-,TRBV13,TRBJ1-1,TGTGCCAGCAACACTCTGAGGATGGAGGACACTGAAGCTTTCTTT,CASNTLRMEDTEAFF
-,few,TRBV4-1,TRBJ1-5,TGCGCCAGCAGCCAAGACACCGGATGGAGAAATCAGCCCCAGCATTTT,CASSQDTGWRNQPQHF
-,-,TRBV2,TRBJ1-1,TGTGCCAGCATCCTCCTGCCCCCAGTGAACACTGAAGCTTTCTTT,CASILLPPVNTEAFF
-,-,TRBV27,TRBJ1-2,TGTGCCAGCAGCGCCGGGACACCTCCTGGGTTCTATGGCTACACCTTC,CASSAGTPPGFYGYTF
TRBD1,-,TRBV5-4,TRBJ1-6,TGTGCCAGCAGCACTAGGGACAGCCAATCACCCCTCCACTTT,CASSTRDSQSPLHF
-,-,TRBV4-2,TRBJ1-4,TGTGCCAGCAGCCAAGAGGGCCTAGGACAGAATGAAAAACTGTTTTTT,CASSQEGLGQNEKLFF
-,-,TRBV9,TRBJ1-1,TGTGCCAGCAGCGTAGGGGAGGAATACACTGAAGCTTTCTTT,CASSVGEEYTEAFF
TRBD2,-,TRBV6-1,TRBJ2-2,TGTGCCAGCAGTGAAGTTGGGCGGGGGGCACCCAACACCGGGGAGCTGTTTTTT,CASSEVGRGAPNTGELFF
TRBD1,-,TRBV5-1,TRBJ1-2,TGCGCCAGCAGCTTGTGGACAGGGGGGAATAACTATGGCTACACCTTC,CASSLWTGGNNYGYTF
TRBD2,-,TRBV2,TRBJ2-1,TGTGCCAGCAGTGGGGAGCGGGGGTCCTGGATTGAGCAGTTCTTC,CASSGERGSWIEQFF
TRBD1,-,TRBV19,TRBJ1-1,TGTGCCAGTAGTTCCGCCCCAGGGGGCACTGAAGCTTTCTTT,CASSSAPGGTEAFF
-,-,TRBV6-1,TRBJ2-1,TGTGCCAGCAGTCCCAGGGGGGTTTACAATGAGCAGTTCTTC,CASSPRGVYNEQFF
TRBD1,-,TRBV27,TRBJ1-5,TGTGCCAGCAGTTTAGGGCCGACAGGGAGTCAGCCCCAGCATTTT,CASSLGPTGSQPQHF
TRBD2,-,TRBV7-3,TRBJ2-2,TGTGCCAGCAGCTTAGTCGGGGGGGTTAACACCGGGGAGCTGTTTTTT,CASSLVGGVNTGELFF
-,-,TRBV4-2,TRBJ2-7,TGTGCCAGCAGCCATGGTACAGTCTTCTCCTACGAGCAGTACTTC,CASSHGTVFSYEQYF
-,-,TRBV7-7,TRBJ2-7,TGTGCTAGCAGCTCTTTCTACGAGCAGTACTTC,CASSSFYEQYF
TRBD1,-,TRBV7-8,TRBJ2-1,TGTGCCAGCAGCCCAGAAGGGACAGGGGCCTACAATGAGCAGTTCTTC,CASSPEGTGAYNEQFF
-,-,TRBV5-1,TRBJ2-7,TGCGCCAGCAGCTTGGTCCCCGAGGTGCCCGACGAGCAGTACTTC,CASSLVPEVPDEQYF
-,-,TRBV7-3,TRBJ2-7,TGTGCCAGCAGCCCCCCTTGGGCCGCCCCATCCCCACCTACCTACGAGCAGTACTTC,CASSPPWAAPSPPTYEQYF
-,-,TRBV7-3,TRBJ2-1,TGTGCCAGCAGCTTAACACCTAGCTATGAGCAGTTCTTC,CASSLTPSYEQFF
-,-,TRBV6-1,TRBJ2-3,TGTGCCAGCAGTGCAAATTCTGGACAGATCACAGATACGCAGTATTTT,CASSANSGQITDTQYF
-,-,TRBV5-4,TRBJ2-1,TGTGCCAGCAGCTTGGAAGTGAGCTCCTACAATGAGCAGTTCTTC,CASSLEVSSYNEQFF
-,-,TRBV6-5,TRBJ1-4,TGTGCCAGCAGTTATACACAGACCGGTGGTGAAAAACTGTTTTTT,CASSYTQTGGEKLFF
-,once,TRBV11-2,TRBJ2-1,TGTGCCAGCAGCTTAGGAGGTGTGGGGGGGTTCTTC,CASSLGGVGGFF
TRBD1,once,TRBV29-1,TRBJ2-3,TGCAGCGTCGAACCGGGGGACAGGGGCCCTATTTCAGATACGCAGTATTTT,CSVEPGDRGPISDTQYF
-,-,TRBV11-2,TRBJ2-7,TGTGCCAGCAGCTTGTTCGGGGGGCTGCCCGAGCAGTACTTC,CASSLFGGLPEQYF
-,-,TRBV7-6,TRBJ2-5,TGTGCCAGCAGCTTAGGGGGTGCGACGGTAGGTCGGGAGCAGTACTTC,CASSLGGATVGREQYF
-,few,TRBV6-1,TRBJ1-1,TGTGCCAGCAGCCTGGGAGTAGGCACTGAAGCTTTCTTT,CASSLGVGTEAFF
-,few,TRBV4-1,TRBJ2-7,TGCGCCAGCAGCCAAGCGGTAGGGGGTTACGAGCAGTACTTC,CASSQAVGGYEQYF